These T cell receptor beta chains were read from a single sample in a study of HIV-infected patients and healthy controls. TCRdb ran MiXCR on the 5' RACE reads and lists one entry per CDR3 protein. The sample yields 15,000 to 20,000 distinct CDR3 sequences, around 5.5% seen once. What was sequenced was blood. The origin of the receptors is an adult in good health. CDR3s include the opening cysteine and the closing phenylalanine or tryptophan. D genes are given only for firm matches. Only part of the rows carry a size: once, few, many, or a class if the clone is expanded.

-,14,TRBV7-9,TRBJ2-7,many,TGTGCCAGCAGCCTCGGGGACTGGCGCTACGAGCAGTACTTC,CASSLGDWRYEQYF
-,14,TRBV2,TRBJ1-5,many,TGTGCCAGCAGGGGGACATTTAGCAATCAGCCCCAGCATTTT,CASRGTFSNQPQHF
-,13,TRBV19,TRBJ1-5,many,TGTGCCAGTAGTATCTCGGGTAATCAGCCCCAGCATTTT,CASSISGNQPQHF
-,15,TRBV9,TRBJ1-1,medium-sized,TGTGCCAGCAGCGTAGGGCAGGCGCTCAACACTGAAGCTTTCTTT,CASSVGQALNTEAFF
TRBD2,15,TRBV7-8,TRBJ2-7,-,TGTGCCAGCAGTTACGCGGGGGGCCCGGGGGGAGAGCAGTACTTC,CASSYAGGPGGEQYF
-,12,TRBV29-1,TRBJ1-2,-,TGCAGCGTAATCGACAGTATGTATGGCTACACCTTC,CSVIDSMYGYTF
-,13,TRBV5-8,TRBJ1-5,many,TGTGCCAGCAGCTTCCGTAACAATCAGCCCCAGCATTTT,CASSFRNNQPQHF
-,15,TRBV28,TRBJ2-5,many,TGTGCCAGCAGTCCGATGGGATCCTCGGGAGAGACCCAGTACTTC,CASSPMGSSGETQYF
TRBD2,18,TRBV12-3/TRBV12-4,TRBJ2-1,many,TGTGCCAGCAGTAACCCTTTTCCTAGCGGGGGGATGGACAATGAGCAGTTCTTC,CASSNPFPSGGMDNEQFF
-,14,TRBV6-2/TRBV6-3,TRBJ2-7,many,TGTGCCACGCGAACGGCCGAAACCCCCTACGAGCAGTACTTC,CATRTAETPYEQYF
-,15,TRBV6-5,TRBJ2-1,medium-sized,TGTGCCAGCAGTCCGGGGGAATCGTCCTACAATGAGCAGTTCTTC,CASSPGESSYNEQFF
-,13,TRBV14,TRBJ2-1,many,TGTGCCAGCAGCTATGACACCTACAATGAGCAGTTCTTC,CASSYDTYNEQFF
TRBD1,14,TRBV29-1,TRBJ2-3,many,TGCAGCGTTGAAGTGGGGGCAGGGGGCGCATCGCAGTATTTT,CSVEVGAGGASQYF
-,18,TRBV20-1,TRBJ1-5,many,TGCAGTGCTCCGCTAACACTCTACCGGGAGAAAAAGCATCAGCCCCAGCATTTT,CSAPLTLYREKKHQPQHF
-,18,TRBV20-1,TRBJ1-5,many,TGCAGTGCTAGTTCGCAGCCAAGCGGGACTTATAGCAATCAGCCCCAGCATTTT,CSASSQPSGTYSNQPQHF
TRBD1,14,TRBV2,TRBJ2-7,-,TGTGCCAGCAGGCGACAGGGGCAGAGAAACGAGCAGTACTTC,CASRRQGQRNEQYF
-,17,TRBV24-1,TRBJ1-2,many,TGTGCCACCAGTGATCTCTCGACAGGAAGGCCTAACTATGGCTACACCTTC,CATSDLSTGRPNYGYTF
TRBD2,15,TRBV7-2,TRBJ2-1,many,TGTGCCAGCAGCGCTGATGCGGGGGGGGAGAATGAGCAGTTCTTC,CASSADAGGENEQFF
TRBD1,14,TRBV20-1,TRBJ2-7,many,TGCAGTGCTATGGGACAGCTAGTAGGCTACGAGCAGTACTTC,CSAMGQLVGYEQYF
-,17,TRBV5-1,TRBJ1-5,many,TGCGCCAGCAGCTTGGATAAAAGGTTAAGGGTGGAACAGCCCCAGCATTTT,CASSLDKRLRVEQPQHF
TRBD1,17,TRBV6-6,TRBJ1-5,many,TGTGCCAGCAGTCCATCGGGACAGGGGGCGCGGGGTCAGCCCCAGCATTTT,CASSPSGQGARGQPQHF
TRBD2,13,TRBV7-6,TRBJ2-7,few,TGTGCCAGCAGCTTAGTCGCGGGGGTCGAGCAGTACTTC,CASSLVAGVEQYF
TRBD1,17,TRBV7-9,TRBJ2-6,many,TGTGCCAGCAGTCCAGGGGGCGAAAGCTCTGGGGCCAACGTCCTGACTTTC,CASSPGGESSGANVLTF
-,15,TRBV15,TRBJ1-4,many,TGTGCCACCAGCAGTGGATCTTGGGGGAATGAAAAACTGTTTTTT,CATSSGSWGNEKLFF
-,15,TRBV12-3/TRBV12-4,TRBJ2-6,medium-sized,TGTGCCAGCAGTCCCACCTATTCTGGGGCCAACGTCCTGACTTTC,CASSPTYSGANVLTF
-,13,TRBV6-5,TRBJ1-1,-,TGTGCCAGCACCACCAGGGAAAGAGCTGAAGCTTTCTTT,CASTTRERAEAFF
-,16,TRBV9,TRBJ2-2,many,TGTGCCAGCACCTCGTTGGCACAAACGAACACCGGGGAGCTGTTTTTT,CASTSLAQTNTGELFF
-,15,TRBV7-2,TRBJ1-4,many,TGTGCCAGCAGCTTAAGTGCGGGCTCTAATGAAAAACTGTTTTTT,CASSLSAGSNEKLFF
TRBD2,13,TRBV2,TRBJ2-3,medium-sized,TGTGCCAGCAAGGCTAGCGGGGCTCTTACGCAGTATTTT,CASKASGALTQYF
TRBD1,15,TRBV2,TRBJ2-4,medium-sized,TGTGCCAGCAGAAACAGGGGTTTAGCCAAAAACATTCAGTACTTC,CASRNRGLAKNIQYF
-,14,TRBV11-1,TRBJ1-4,many,TGTGCCAGCAGCTCGGATGCAACTAATGAAAAACTGTTTTTT,CASSSDATNEKLFF
TRBD2,15,TRBV20-1,TRBJ2-3,-,TGCAGTGCTAGGGGACTAGCGGGGGGCCAGAATACGCAGTATTTT,CSARGLAGGQNTQYF
-,18,TRBV3-1,TRBJ2-6,-,TGTGCCAGTAGTGGGAGCAGGGAAAATCCCTCTGGGGCCAACGTCCTGACTTTC,CASSGSRENPSGANVLTF
-,13,TRBV20-1,TRBJ2-5,many,TGCAGTGCGATAAAAAGTTCACAAGAGACCCAGTACTTC,CSAIKSSQETQYF
-,16,TRBV28,TRBJ1-5,few,TGTGCCAGCAGTTTGTGGGGGGTTACCAGCAATCAGCCCCAGCATTTT,CASSLWGVTSNQPQHF
-,13,TRBV12-3/TRBV12-4,TRBJ2-7,many,TGTGCCAGCAGTTCCGGGACTGCCATCGAGCAGTACTTC,CASSSGTAIEQYF
-,15,TRBV20-1,TRBJ2-3,many,TGCAGTGCTGGAAGAAAGACAACTAGCACAGATACGCAGTATTTT,CSAGRKTTSTDTQYF
-,14,TRBV7-9,TRBJ2-3,many,TGTGCCAGCAGCTTACCAAACGCTCCAGATACGCAGTATTTT,CASSLPNAPDTQYF
TRBD1,15,TRBV7-2,TRBJ2-1,many,TGTGCCAGCAGCCCGGGGACAGCTTCCTACAATGAGCAGTTCTTC,CASSPGTASYNEQFF
TRBD2,17,TRBV7-3,TRBJ2-5,few,TGTGCCAGCAGGGCCGCTCTAGGACTAGCGGGGCGGGAGACCCAGTACTTC,CASRAALGLAGRETQYF
TRBD2,15,TRBV6-1,TRBJ2-3,medium-sized,TGTGCCAGCAGCGGGACTAGCGGGGACACAGATACGCAGTATTTT,CASSGTSGDTDTQYF
TRBD1,16,TRBV12-3/TRBV12-4,TRBJ1-6,medium-sized,TGTGCCAGCAAGCCGGGACAGGGGTTCGGTAATTCACCCCTCCACTTT,CASKPGQGFGNSPLHF
TRBD1,15,TRBV11-1,TRBJ1-4,many,TGTGCCAGCAGCTCACCGGGACAGCTTAATGAAAAACTGTTTTTT,CASSSPGQLNEKLFF
-,15,TRBV12-3/TRBV12-4,TRBJ1-1,many,TGTGCCAGCAGTTTTAGGGGGGCCCGGAACACTGAAGCTTTCTTT,CASSFRGARNTEAFF
-,15,TRBV10-3,TRBJ1-1,many,TGTGCCATCAGTGATTTTAGTCGACAGAACACTGAAGCTTTCTTT,CAISDFSRQNTEAFF
-,13,TRBV29-1,TRBJ2-3,-,TGCAGCGTTCGGCAGGGCCTAACAGATACGCAGTATTTT,CSVRQGLTDTQYF
-,14,TRBV7-2,TRBJ2-5,many,TGTGCCAGCAGCTCCCGTAGTAGCAGGGAGACCCAGTACTTC,CASSSRSSRETQYF
-,13,TRBV7-3,TRBJ2-5,medium-sized,TGTGCCAGCAGCTCTGGACCCTGGGAGACCCAGTACTTC,CASSSGPWETQYF
TRBD1,15,TRBV6-1,TRBJ2-7,many,TGTGCCAGCAGTGAATCGACAGGGTCGGGCTACGAGCAGTACTTC,CASSESTGSGYEQYF
-,14,TRBV11-2,TRBJ1-1,many,TGTGCCAGCAGCTTAGGGGGTTCGGACACTGAAGCTTTCTTT,CASSLGGSDTEAFF
TRBD2,16,TRBV12-3/TRBV12-4,TRBJ2-5,many,TGTGCCAGCAGTTTTACGGACGGGGGGGCCTGGGAGACCCAGTACTTC,CASSFTDGGAWETQYF
-,13,TRBV24-1,TRBJ2-3,many,TGTGCCACCGGGGAAGAGGTCACAGATACGCAGTATTTT,CATGEEVTDTQYF
-,15,TRBV20-1,TRBJ1-1,-,TGCAGTGCTGGAGTGCCGGGTCGAATGAACACTGAAGCTTTCTTT,CSAGVPGRMNTEAFF
-,15,TRBV5-1,TRBJ1-4,many,TGCGCCAGCAACCTAGACCCAACAACTAATGAAAAACTGTTTTTT,CASNLDPTTNEKLFF
-,13,TRBV10-3,TRBJ1-4,many,TGTGCCATCAAGCGAGCGGAGGGGGAAAAACTGTTTTTT,CAIKRAEGEKLFF
TRBD1,15,TRBV11-3,TRBJ2-1,many,TGTGCCAGCAGCTTATGGACAGGGACCCACAATGAGCAGTTCTTC,CASSLWTGTHNEQFF
TRBD1,15,TRBV12-3/TRBV12-4,TRBJ1-5,many,TGTGCCAGCAGAGGGACAGGGGCTATCAATCAGCCCCAGCATTTT,CASRGTGAINQPQHF